The source of this T cell receptor beta chain is a study of blood T cell repertoires in COVID-19. Sequencing used immunoSEQ multiplex PCR; TCRdb keeps in-frame clones, though not all of them. This table has 30,000 to 40,000 clones, around 90% appearing once. J gave up 5 bases and V 5 bases, and 4 bases lay outside the gene matches. CDR1 LGHDT and CDR2 YNNKEL come from the germline V gene (reference sequence). The CDR3 has 14 residues. The chain combines TRBV3-1 (or the pseudogene TRBV3-2) with TRBJ2-1, with TRBD2 identical over 9 bases. The TCR comes from a man in his 70s with active COVID-19. The sample taken for sequencing was peripheral blood. DNA of the CDR3: TGTGCCAGCAGCTTAGCGGGGGTCGACAATGAGCAGTTCTTC. Translated, it gives CASSLAGVDNEQFF.